This TCR beta chain was profiled in a study of Ad26.COV2.S vaccination and SARS-CoV-2 variants. Study-wide points: The TCR breadth and depth analyses may have understated or missed part of the total T cell responses. Participants given vaccine showed non-spike TCR breadth similar to that of placebo recipients. Post-vaccination spike-specific CD8+ and CD4+ T cell responses reportedly had substantial breadth.

Produced via immunoSEQ multiplex PCR; TCRdb's table is partial and in-frame only. The table includes about 180,000 clones, about 83% detected once. In the case of this clone: Its antigen is unknown.

Germline CDR1 reads SNHLY; CDR2 reads FYNNEI. This CDR3 is built from 14 residues. The V and J ends lost 6 bases and 4 bases respectively, with 15 bases between them. The V call is TRBV2, the J call TRBJ1-1; no reliable D call. The sample here was peripheral blood, taken after recovery from COVID-19. The sequence came from a human donor who had recovered from COVID-19. CDR3 nucleotides: TGTGCCAGCAGAGACCGGGTTTTGGGCACTGAAGCTTTCTTT. It translates to CASRDRVLGTEAFF.